This TCR beta chain stems from a study of T-cell reconstitution after alpha-beta-depleted transplantation in children. This clonotype came up many times. Antigen: not known. General study points: Counts and diversity of T cells one year after transplant came mostly from newly produced T cells. Several hundred expanded graft clones reportedly supplied alpha-beta T cells about two months after transplant.

Germline trimming cut 6 bases from V and 9 bases from J; bases unmatched to any gene: 7. The CDR3 spans 12 residues. Germline V lookup: CDR1 DFQATT, CDR2 SNEGSKA (reference sequence). Library preparation (for TCRbeta) was performed with unique molecular identifiers. From the PCR reads, TCRdb called clonotypes with MiXCR, one entry per CDR3 protein. The repertoire holds around 240,000 distinct CDR3 sequences, with 7.5% to 9.5% as singletons. The chain joins TRBV20-1 to TRBJ2-2; TRBD1 matches at 7 bases. The specimen was PBMCs, mostly from graft donor cells, collected 180 days after TCRalphabeta/CD19-depleted stem cell transplant. This TCR came from a male patient younger than 18 who had a stem cell transplant for acute lymphoblastic leukemia, so the T cells may come from the graft donor. The chain's CDR3 is CSARQGFRELFF. The CDR3 nucleotides are TGCAGTGCCCGACAGGGATTCCGGGAGCTGTTTTTT.